This TCR beta chain is drawn from a study of CD8+ T cells in alopecia areata. Germline V gene data show CDR1 as SNHLY and CDR2 as FYNNEI. V lost 8 bases, J lost 0 bases, and 17 bases lay in between. The CDR3 consists of 15 residues. Sequencing templates came from extracted RNA that was reverse transcribed into cDNA. Method: immunoSEQ multiplex PCR; TCRdb's copy keeps in-frame clones and lacks some. The repertoire has around 140,000 clones, 85% to 90% of them found once; the top ten carry over 13%. The clonotype originates from a human donor with alopecia areata. The source was CD8+ T cells sorted from blood, collected at week 0. The chain joins TRBV2 to TRBJ2-7; no clear D gene. CDR3 DNA sequence: TGTGCCAGCGAGTCCAGAGTTTTGAGCTCCTACGAGCAGTACTTC. It yields the protein CASESRVLSSYEQYF.